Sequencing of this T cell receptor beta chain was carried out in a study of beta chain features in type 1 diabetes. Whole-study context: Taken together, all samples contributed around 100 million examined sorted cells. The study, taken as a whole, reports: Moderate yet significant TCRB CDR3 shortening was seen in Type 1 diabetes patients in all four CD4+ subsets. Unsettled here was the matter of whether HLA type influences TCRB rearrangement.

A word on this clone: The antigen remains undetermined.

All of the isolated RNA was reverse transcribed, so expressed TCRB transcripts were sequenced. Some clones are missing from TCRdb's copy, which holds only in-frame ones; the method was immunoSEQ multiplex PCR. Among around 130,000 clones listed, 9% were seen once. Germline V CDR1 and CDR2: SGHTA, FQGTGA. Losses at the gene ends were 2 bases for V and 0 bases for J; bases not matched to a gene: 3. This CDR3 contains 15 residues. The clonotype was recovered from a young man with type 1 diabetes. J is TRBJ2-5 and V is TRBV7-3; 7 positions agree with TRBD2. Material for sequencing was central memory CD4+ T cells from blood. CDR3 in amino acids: CASSLAGLNQETQYF. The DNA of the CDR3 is TGTGCCAGCAGCTTAGCGGGACTAAACCAAGAGACCCAGTACTTC.